This T cell receptor beta chain stems from a study of blood T cells in healthy people across ages. Using a J-beta primer mix together with a sample-barcoded 5' primer, a second PCR was run for roughly 7 to 11 cycles. TCRdb re-analysed the 5' RACE reads in MiXCR, keeping a single row per CDR3 protein. This sample has hundreds of thousands of distinct CDR3 sequences, with more than 45% found just once. Extraction of total RNA produced a minimum of 5 micrograms from each sample. The source of this sequence is a man aged 25 to 40 in good health. Source material: blood.

CDR3 in amino acids: CASSQSTVGGYTF. The CDR3 DNA is TGTGCCAGCAGCCAATCCACAGTGGGCGGCTACACCTTC. The chain combines TRBV16 with TRBJ1-2; no clear D. Germline-derived CDR1 and CDR2 are KGHSY and FQNENV. V shed 0 bases and J shed 8 bases, with 10 bases lying between them. CDR3 length: 13 residues.